The clone carrying this T cell receptor (beta chain) was seen only a few times. The antigen is not known. The data are from a study of vaccination effects on CD4 cells after COVID-19. Repertoires were generated with immunoSEQ multiplex PCR, while TCRdb's copy carries only in-frame clones and drops some. The data contain roughly 46,000 clones, 74% of them singletons. Germline CDR1 reads LGHNA; CDR2 reads YNFKEQ. The CDR3 spans 13 residues. V was trimmed by 0 bases and J by 15 bases, leaving 14 bases between them. ViraFEST assay sequencing came after antigen-specific CD4+ T cells were expanded with viral peptide pools. Cells that had been cultured for less than eleven days were the source of isolated CD4+ T cells. Participants completed two doses of the BNT162b2 or mRNA-1273 vaccine.

This TCR derives from a human donor who received a COVID-19 vaccine. J is TRBJ1-4 and V is TRBV4-2, with D possibly TRBD1 on 5 matching bases. Sequenced here: CD4+ T cells from PBMCs cultured with HCoV-OC43 spike peptides, sampled after COVID-19 vaccination. Subset given: HCoV-OC43 spike overlapping peptide pool stimulation. The chain's CDR3 is CASSQETGERVFF. CDR3 coding DNA: TGTGCCAGCAGCCAAGAGACGGGGGAACGAGTGTTTTTT.